The following is a TCR beta chain sequence with its context. What it binds is unknown. Germline CDR1 is MDHEN and CDR2 is SYDVKM. The CDR3 is made up of 13 amino acids. Trimming pared 8 bases from V and 3 bases from J, leaving 12 bases between. The sample belongs to a study of PD-1 blockade in classical Hodgkin lymphoma. About the research overall: It was nivolumab at 3 mg/kg, given intravenously every 2 weeks, that patients received.

TCRdb's copy holds only in-frame clones and misses some; the assay was immunoSEQ multiplex PCR. The sample lists just under 65,000 clones; around nine tenths were seen once. Study-level findings and limits: Complete responders matched newly diagnosed patients in baseline diversity. There remain no defined causes for the repertoire differences, which possibly reflect disease activity or prior therapy. The study found that TCR diversity rose significantly by C4D1 in CD4+ but not CD8+ cells.

The time point denotes: cycle 4 day 1 (C4D1), after five to seven weeks of nivolumab. Every single patient, without exception, relapsed after autologous stem cell transplantation, and brentuximab vedotin exposure varied. V and J are TRBV28 and TRBJ2-3, with D tentatively TRBD2 (6 bases). The source material was peripheral blood mononuclear cells (PBMCs), sampled before the fourth cycle of nivolumab. This TCR was recovered from a human donor with classical Hodgkin lymphoma. The DNA of the CDR3 is TGTGCCAGCCGCGGGACTTTGACAGATACGCAGTATTTT. It translates to CASRGTLTDTQYF.